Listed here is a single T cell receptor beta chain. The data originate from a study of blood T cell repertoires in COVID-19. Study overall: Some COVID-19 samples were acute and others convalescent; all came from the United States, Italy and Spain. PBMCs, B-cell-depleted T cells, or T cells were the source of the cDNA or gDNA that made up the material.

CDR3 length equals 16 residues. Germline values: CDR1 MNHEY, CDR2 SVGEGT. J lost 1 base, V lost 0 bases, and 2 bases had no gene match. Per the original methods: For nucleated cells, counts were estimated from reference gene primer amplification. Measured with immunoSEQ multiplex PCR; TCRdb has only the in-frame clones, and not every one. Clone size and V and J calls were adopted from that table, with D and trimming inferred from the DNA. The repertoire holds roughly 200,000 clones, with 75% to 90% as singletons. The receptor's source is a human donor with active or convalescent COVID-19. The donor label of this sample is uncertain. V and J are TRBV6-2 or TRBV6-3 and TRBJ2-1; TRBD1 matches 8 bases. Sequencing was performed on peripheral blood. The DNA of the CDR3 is TGTGCCAGCAGTTACTCGAGGACAGGGTCCTACAATGAGCAGTTCTTC. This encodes CASSYSRTGSYNEQFF.